A single sample gave rise to the 31 T cell receptor beta chains below, sequenced in a study of Graves' ophthalmopathy and Graves' hyperthyroidism. TCR beta CDR3 regions were amplified from RNA transcripts. HTBI primers served in a first-round RT-PCR, which a second-round multiplex PCR followed. Each CDR3 protein gets one entry after TCRdb re-called the multiplex PCR reads with MiXCR. Counted here are about 39,000 distinct CDR3 sequences, roughly 50% occurring once; the ten biggest clones make up approximately 30%. The sequenced sample consisted of peripheral blood. The receptors derive from an adult woman with stable Graves' hyperthyroidism.

In its sample, this clonotype was seen many times. The genes are TRBV12-3 or TRBV12-4 and TRBJ1-2; no reliable D call. V lost 6 bases to trimming and J lost 3 bases, with 14 bases between them. The CDR3 length is 14 residues. The CDR3, as DNA: TGTGCCAGCAGCAGAACGCAGAACCACTATGGCTACACCTTC. Protein: CASSRTQNHYGYTF.

The chain joins TRBV11-2 to TRBJ2-7; 7 nucleotides match TRBD2. The V gene's germline CDR1 is SGHAT and CDR2 FQNNGV. The V segment lost 3 bases and the J segment 7 bases; nucleotides outside the gene matches: 15. The CDR3 sequence is 16 residues long. The CDR3: CASSLGGIRIAGEQYF. The CDR3 DNA follows: TGTGCCAGCAGCTTGGGAGGGATTCGTATAGCCGGGGAGCAGTACTTC.

In its sample, this clonotype was seen many times. V is TRBV6-6 and J is TRBJ1-5, with D possibly TRBD1 on 6 matching bases. This CDR3 comprises 16 residues. Germline V gene data show CDR1 as MNHNY and CDR2 as SVGAGI (reference sequence). Trimming took 6 bases from V and 6 from J, leaving 21 bases between them. CDR3 protein: CASSLSGAGAGQPQHF. Here the CDR3 DNA reads TGTGCCAGCAGCTTATCAGGGGCCGGGGCTGGTCAGCCCCAGCATTTT.

The gene calls are TRBV7-3 and TRBJ2-7; 12 nucleotides agree with TRBD2. The germline V gene has CDR1 SGHTA and CDR2 FQGTGA. With V trimmed by 0 bases and J by 3 bases, 0 bases remained unmatched. The CDR3 length is 15 residues. This CDR3 reads CASSLTGLAGYEQYF. The CDR3 DNA sequence: TGTGCCAGCAGCTTAACGGGACTAGCGGGCTACGAGCAGTACTTC.

This clonotype came up many times. This chain links TRBV20-1 with TRBJ2-3; tentatively, D is TRBD1 or TRBD2 (5 bases each). V lost 4 bases and J lost 7, with 21 bases in between. The germline CDR1 and CDR2 sequences are DFQATT and SNEGSKA (reference sequence). This CDR3 has 15 amino acids. The CDR3 DNA follows: TGCAGTGCTAAGTGGGGGAGTGGGGGAACAAATACGCAGTATTTT. This codes for CSAKWGSGGTNTQYF.

The J gene is TRBJ1-2, the V gene TRBV15; D is perhaps TRBD1 (6 bases). This CDR3 comprises 15 residues. Looked up from germline, CDR1 is LNHNV and CDR2 is YYDKDF (reference sequence). Between the trimmed V and J ends, which lost 1 base and 7 bases, there was a span of 16 bases. In nucleotides, the CDR3 is TGTGCCACCAGCAGAGGAAGGCGACAGGTTTTTGGCTACACCTTC. Encoded protein: CATSRGRRQVFGYTF.

The rearrangement joins TRBV20-1 to TRBJ2-7; TRBD2 matches 15 bases. The V segment lost 4 bases and the J segment 6 bases; nucleotides outside the gene matches: 10. CDR3 length equals 16 residues. Germline V gene lookup returns CDR1 DFQATT and CDR2 SNEGSKA (reference sequence). The CDR3 coding sequence is TGCAGTGCTACCCGGACTAGCGGGAGGGTGATCGTCGAGCAGTACTTC. It codes for CSATRTSGRVIVEQYF.

This clonotype was observed many times. This chain connects TRBV19 to TRBJ2-2; 10 bases align to TRBD2. V lost 6 bases to trimming and J lost 2 bases; unmatched junction nucleotides: 12. The CDR3 contains 18 residues. Per germline, CDR1 LNHDA and CDR2 SQIVND (reference sequence). The DNA for the CDR3 is TGTGCCAGTAGGAGCCGGTGGCTAGCGGGAGTCAACACCGGGGAGCTGTTTTTT. The encoded protein is CASRSRWLAGVNTGELFF.

This clonotype has a count of ten or more. This chain links TRBV20-1 with TRBJ2-5; TRBD1 or TRBD2 may be the D gene (5 bases each). Germline lookup yields CDR1 DFQATT and CDR2 SNEGSKA (reference sequence). This CDR3 region has 14 residues. Trimming took 5 bases from V and 2 from J, leaving 15 bases between them. CDR3 nucleotide sequence: TGCAGTGCTCTCGGGGCGGGCAGACAAGAGACCCAGTACTTC. It codes for CSALGAGRQETQYF.

The chain is built from TRBV5-1 and TRBJ2-7; 7 bases agree with TRBD2. This CDR3 has 14 amino acids. The germline V gene has CDR1 SGHRS and CDR2 YFSETQ. V was pared by 2 bases and J by 7 bases, with 9 bases of the junction left unmatched. The CDR3 loop is CASSFNSGTIEQYF. DNA for the CDR3: TGCGCCAGCAGCTTTAACTCAGGGACTATTGAGCAGTACTTC.

There are many counts of this clonotype. The chain recombines TRBV20-1 with TRBJ1-5; D unresolved. With 0 bases removed from V and 3 bases from J, the gap between germline ends came to 18 bases. Germline V gives CDR1 DFQATT, CDR2 SNEGSKA (reference sequence). The CDR3 is 17 residues long. CDR3 sequence (DNA): TGCAGTGCTAGAGATCTTATGGCAGCCTATCTCAATCAGCCCCAGCATTTT. Amino acid sequence: CSARDLMAAYLNQPQHF.

This clonotype occurred many times. CDR3 coding DNA: TGTGCCAGCGGGGGAGGGCCCCACGAGCAGTACTTC. Translated: CASGGGPHEQYF. The chain carries TRBV6-2 or TRBV6-3 and TRBJ2-7, with TRBD2 matching over 7 bases. Germline V CDR1 and CDR2: MNHEY, SVGEGT. With V trimmed by 8 bases and J by 5 bases, 6 bases remained unmatched. This CDR3 comprises 12 residues.

This clonotype has only a few counts. It may be a read error: a sequence one base away is much more abundant. The chain uses TRBV7-9 and TRBJ1-2; 8 nucleotides match TRBD1. Looked up from germline, CDR1 is SEHNR and CDR2 is FQNEAQ (reference sequence). V was pared by 1 base and J by 3 bases, with 4 bases of the junction left unmatched. The CDR3 is 15 residues long. As DNA, the CDR3 is TGTGCCAGCAGCTTAGATGCAGGGGGCGACTATGGCTACACCTTC. Translating it yields CASSLDAGGDYGYTF.

In its sample, this clonotype ranks as medium-sized. The chain employs TRBV6-1 and TRBJ1-4; a weak D match, TRBD1 (5 bases). Germline CDR1 MNHNS, CDR2 SASEGT. CDR3 length: 13 amino acids. V was trimmed by 5 bases and J by 8 bases, leaving 12 bases between them. The CDR3 spells CASSKTDAEKLFF. The CDR3 DNA reads as TGTGCCAGCAGTAAGACAGATGCGGAAAAACTGTTTTTT.

This sequence joins TRBV6-5 and TRBJ1-2; possibly TRBD1 for D (6 bases). CDR1 is MNHEY, CDR2 SVGAGI, per germline. CDR3 length: 13 residues. V lost 6 bases and J 7 bases, leaving 15 bases between the germline ends. This chain's CDR3 is CASREVGASGYTF. The CDR3 DNA reads TGTGCCAGCAGAGAGGTGGGGGCCTCTGGCTACACCTTC.

The chain combines TRBV7-9 with TRBJ2-2; 12 bases match TRBD2. This CDR3 spans 17 amino acids. Germline V gives CDR1 SEHNR, CDR2 FQNEAQ (reference sequence). Trimming removed 3 bases from V and 4 bases from J; junction bases left unmatched: 6. CDR3 amino acids: CASSFTSGRIGTGELFF. CDR3 in DNA: TGTGCCAGCAGCTTCACTAGCGGGAGGATTGGCACCGGGGAGCTGTTTTTT.

This clonotype came up many times. The V and J genes are TRBV24-1 and TRBJ2-7, with TRBD2 as a possible D gene (5 bases). Trimming cost V 9 bases and J 5 bases, with 13 bases left between them. The CDR3 runs to 12 residues. Germline V gene sequence: CDR1 KGHDR, CDR2 SFDVKD. CDR3 region: CATSADGDEQYF. The CDR3 bases are TGTGCCACCTCAGCGGATGGCGACGAGCAGTACTTC.

This sequence joins TRBV24-1 and TRBJ1-1, with D uncertain. Trimming stripped 5 bases from V and 3 bases from J, with 9 bases between. Germline-derived CDR1 and CDR2 are KGHDR and SFDVKD. The CDR3 has 13 residues. CDR3 region: CATSGAVDTEAFF. The CDR3 bases are TGTGCCACCAGTGGGGCAGTCGACACTGAAGCTTTCTTT.

Concerning this clonotype: Just one base apart from a much larger clone, this may be a read error. The J gene is TRBJ2-7, the V gene TRBV7-6; TRBD2 is a possible D gene (6 bases). Germline CDR1 SGHVS, CDR2 FNYEAQ. CDR3 length: 13 residues. For the CDR3, the DNA is TGTGTCAGCAGCAGCGGGCCGAACTACGAGCAGTACTTC. Protein: CVSSSGPNYEQYF.

The rearrangement uses TRBV15 and TRBJ2-1, with TRBD2 matching over 14 bases. Per germline, CDR1 LNHNV and CDR2 YYDKDF (reference sequence). J gave up 6 bases and V 8 bases, and 3 bases lay outside the gene matches. The CDR3 is 14 residues long. The CDR3 bases are TGTGCCACCGGGACTAGCGGGAGCGGCAATGAGCAGTTCTTC. Amino acid sequence: CATGTSGSGNEQFF.

Regarding this clonotype: No conserved phenylalanine or tryptophan ends this CDR3, so it is likely a read error. The DNA is left out, because the CDR3 cannot be placed on it with certainty; the CDR3 is given as TCRdb lists it. The chain joins TRBV5-5 to TRBJ2-2; the table names TRBD1, a call not compared with the DNA. The CDR3 length is 8 residues, termini included. The V gene's germline CDR1 is SGHKS and CDR2 YYEKEE (reference sequence). The CDR3 spells CASSIRQG.

V is TRBV7-9 and J is TRBJ1-1; weak D call: TRBD1 (5 bases). The V gene's germline CDR1 is SEHNR and CDR2 FQNEAQ (reference sequence). V lost 7 bases to trimming and J lost 4 bases, with 10 bases between them. This CDR3 spans 12 amino acids. Here the CDR3 reads CASTGTGTEAFF. The CDR3 region has the DNA TGTGCCAGCACCGGGACCGGCACTGAAGCTTTCTTT.

The chain couples TRBV12-3 or TRBV12-4 to TRBJ2-7; D not certain. Trimming removed 0 bases at V and 6 bases at J, with 6 bases between. The CDR3 totals 12 residues. CDR3 region: CASSLAGPEQYF. For the CDR3, the DNA is TGTGCCAGCAGTTTAGCAGGGCCCGAGCAGTACTTC.

This clonotype was detected only a few times. A much larger clone differs from this one at a single base, so this may be a read error. The V call is TRBV6-2 or TRBV6-3, the J call TRBJ1-1; D gene ambiguous. CDR3 length: 15 residues. The V gene's germline CDR1 is MNHEY and CDR2 SVGEGT. Here the CDR3 DNA reads TGTGCCGGCAGTTACTGGAGGATTCGGGACACTGAAGCTTTCTTT. It is translated as CAGSYWRIRDTEAFF.

This clonotype was detected once. J is TRBJ2-7 and V is TRBV27, with 9 positions matching TRBD1. The CDR3 totals 15 residues. J lost 5 bases, V lost 5 bases, and 10 bases had no gene match. The germline gives CDR1 MNHEY, CDR2 SMNVEV (reference sequence). In nucleotides, the CDR3 is TGTGCCAGCAGTCCATGGGACAGGGCCAGGGACGAGCAGTACTTC. This encodes CASSPWDRARDEQYF.

Turning to this clonotype: The DNA is omitted, as the CDR3 cannot be located on it reliably, and the CDR3 follows TCRdb's listing. CDR3 residues: CSVERPRDGKLFFGSGTQHF. V and J are TRBV29-1 and TRBJ1-5; the table's D call of TRBD1 was not tested on the DNA. The CDR3 is 20 amino acids in total, end residues counted. Germline CDR1 reads SQVTM; CDR2 reads ANQGSEA.

This clonotype was counted once. The chain couples TRBV25-1 to TRBJ1-3, with a possible D match to TRBD1 (5 bases). With 4 bases removed from V and 0 bases from J, the gap between germline ends came to 10 bases. The CDR3 is 15 residues long. Germline V gene sequence: CDR1 MGHDK, CDR2 SYGVNS. Written as DNA, the CDR3 is TGTGCCAGCAGTGTTGGGGGGACCTCTGGAAACACCATATATTTT. It encodes CASSVGGTSGNTIYF.

The chain has TRBV7-9 and TRBJ2-7, with D possibly matching TRBD2 (6 bases). This CDR3 spans 13 amino acids. Germline V gene lookup returns CDR1 SEHNR and CDR2 FQNEAQ (reference sequence). Trimming pared 5 bases from V and 0 bases from J, leaving 8 bases between. The CDR3 DNA sequence: TGTGCCAGCAGCCCTAGCGACTCCTACGAGCAGTACTTC. This translates into CASSPSDSYEQYF.

This clonotype was counted a few times. This chain connects TRBV9 to TRBJ1-6; TRBD1 aligns across 7 bases. CDR3 length: 14 residues. CDR1 and CDR2 (germline): SGDLS, YYNGEE. The V gene end was trimmed by 2 bases and the J gene end by 4 bases; junction bases not matched to a gene: 0. DNA of the CDR3: TGTGCCAGCAGCGTGGGACAGTATAATTCACCCCTCCACTTT. It specifies CASSVGQYNSPLHF.

The chain links TRBV20-1 to TRBJ1-5; tentatively, D is TRBD1 (5 bases). Germline-derived CDR1 and CDR2 are DFQATT and SNEGSKA (reference sequence). The CDR3 runs 18 residues. V was trimmed by 1 base and J by 2 bases, leaving 21 bases between them. The CDR3 spells CSARVGQGGVRRNQPQHF. DNA for the CDR3: TGCAGTGCTAGAGTTGGGCAGGGAGGTGTTAGGCGCAATCAGCCCCAGCATTTT.

A word on this clonotype: This likely comes from a read error, as the CDR3 has no conserved phenylalanine or tryptophan at its end. It is unclear where the CDR3 begins or ends on the DNA, so no DNA is shown, and the CDR3 is as TCRdb lists it. The rearrangement uses TRBV7-7 and TRBJ1-5. The CDR3 is 8 amino acids long, termini counted. CDR1 SSHAT and CDR2 FNYEAQ come from the germline V gene (reference sequence). CDR3 amino acids: CASSLGSG.